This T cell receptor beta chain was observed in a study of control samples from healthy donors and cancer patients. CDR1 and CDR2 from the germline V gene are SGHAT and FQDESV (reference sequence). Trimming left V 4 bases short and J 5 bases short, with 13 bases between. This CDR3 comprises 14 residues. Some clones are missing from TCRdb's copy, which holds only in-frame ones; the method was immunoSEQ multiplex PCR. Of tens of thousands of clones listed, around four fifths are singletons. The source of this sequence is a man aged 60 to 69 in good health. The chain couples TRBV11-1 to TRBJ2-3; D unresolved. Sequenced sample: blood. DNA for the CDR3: TGTGCCAGCAGCTCAAGACCGGGCGTAGATACGCAGTATTTT. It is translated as CASSSRPGVDTQYF.